Sequencing of this T cell receptor beta chain was carried out in a study of T cells in Graves' hyperthyroidism and ophthalmopathy. As for the study in general: Peripheral blood was taken when the disease was first diagnosed, before any treatment began. Broader study findings: Progression to ophthalmopathy was predicted a median of 6.5 months early. Blood also held most thyroid clonotypes expanded beyond 0.001.

RNA transcripts provided the source from which TCR beta CDR3 regions were amplified. The HTBI primer set served for first-round RT-PCR of the TCR CDR3. TCRdb reprocessed the multiplex PCR reads via MiXCR and lists one record per CDR3 protein. This sample has hundreds of thousands of distinct CDR3 sequences; approximately 13% occur once, and the top ten carry roughly 33%. In its sample, this clonotype was seen many times. Its target is not known. The CDR3 loop spans 17 amino acids. V was cut by 2 bases and J by 4 bases, with 21 bases left in between. Germline V gene sequence: CDR1 SGHRS, CDR2 YFSETQ. The sequence was collected from a woman between 35 and 50 years old with Graves' ophthalmopathy. Sequences were obtained from blood. The chain links TRBV5-1 to TRBJ1-2, with a possible D match to TRBD1 (5 bases). The CDR3 region has the DNA TGCGCCAGCAGCTTCCTTGGAGGGACTCTCGCGTTCTATGGCTACACCTTC. This encodes CASSFLGGTLAFYGYTF.